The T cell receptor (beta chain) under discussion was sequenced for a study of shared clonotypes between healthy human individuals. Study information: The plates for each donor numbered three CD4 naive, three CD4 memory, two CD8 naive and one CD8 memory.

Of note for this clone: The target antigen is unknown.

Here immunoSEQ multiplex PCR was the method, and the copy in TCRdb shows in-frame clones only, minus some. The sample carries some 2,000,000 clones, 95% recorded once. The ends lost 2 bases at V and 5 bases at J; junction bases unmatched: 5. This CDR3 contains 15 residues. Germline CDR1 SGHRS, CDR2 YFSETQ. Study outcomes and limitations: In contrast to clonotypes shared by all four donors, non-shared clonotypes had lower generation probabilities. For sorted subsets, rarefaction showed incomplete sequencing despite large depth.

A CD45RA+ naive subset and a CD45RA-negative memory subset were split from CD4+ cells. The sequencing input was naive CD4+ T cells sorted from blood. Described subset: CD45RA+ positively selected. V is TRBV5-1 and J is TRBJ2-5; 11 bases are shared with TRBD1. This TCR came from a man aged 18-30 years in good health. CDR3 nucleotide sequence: TGCGCCAGCAGCTTTAACGGACAGGGGGCGGAGACCCAGTACTTC. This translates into CASSFNGQGAETQYF.